The clone carrying this T cell receptor (beta chain) appeared a few times. Its antigen is undetermined. V was clipped by 0 bases and J by 2 bases, with 16 bases between them. The V gene's germline CDR1 is DFQATT and CDR2 SNEGSKA (reference sequence). This CDR3 spans 16 amino acids. This record belongs to a study of regulatory T cells in long-lasting Graves disease. Overall study context: Positivity for TSH receptor antibodies plus over 5 years of antithyroid drugs meant persistent Graves' disease.

Combining iRepertoire HTBI primers with Arm-PCR of CDR3 regions, the authors built TCR beta libraries. TCRdb reanalysed the multiplex PCR reads using MiXCR and keeps one entry per CDR3 protein. Among about 470,000 distinct CDR3 sequences, about a fifth were seen once, and the ten largest hold about 8.3%. Study-wide results and caveats: Favored usage of TRBV28, TRBJ1-2 and TRBJ2-5 was recorded in persistent disease. Sharing of public clonotypes was greater in persistent patients (roughly 2,600) than in new patients (more than 900).

As for time point: persistent/refractory GD, antithyroid drugs over 5 years with positive TRAb. Construction of the TCR library relied on RNA isolated from PBMCs. It was American Thyroid Association guidelines that determined Graves' disease diagnosis. The material was peripheral blood mononuclear cells (PBMCs), obtained when the disease was refractory, from a patient treated with antithyroid drugs. This sequence joins TRBV20-1 and TRBJ2-5; TRBD1 might be the D (5 bases). This TCR was recovered from a female donor with Graves disease. This CDR3 reads CSARDWRQGLQETQYF. Written as DNA, the CDR3 is TGCAGTGCTAGAGATTGGCGGCAGGGCCTTCAAGAGACCCAGTACTTC.